This TCR beta chain was observed in a study of T cells in Graves' hyperthyroidism and ophthalmopathy. Study-level findings and limits: Separation of ophthalmopathy from stable hyperthyroidism was achieved by a 13 V-J model.

TCR beta CDR3 region amplification was performed from RNA transcripts. TCR CDR3 regions were first amplified by RT-PCR with HTBI primers. TCRdb passed the multiplex PCR reads through MiXCR, listing each CDR3 protein once. The sample carries more than 500,000 distinct CDR3 sequences, around 13% recorded once. Stable hyperthyroidism: no ophthalmopathy progression over 18 months of follow-up. Recently diagnosed hyperthyroidism of less than 2 months' duration affected patients aged 18 to 65. Investigators excluded patients with uncontrolled infection, other autoimmune disease, pregnancy or lactation. This clonotype came up a few times. Its antigen is as yet unknown. The sequence derives from a woman between 40 and 50 years old with Graves' hyperthyroidism. The sequenced material came from blood.

CDR3 in amino acids: CASSLWGVRGPLPGELFF. CDR3 DNA: TGTGCCAGCAGTCTATGGGGTGTGCGGGGACCATTGCCCGGGGAGCTGTTTTTT. This chain connects TRBV27 to TRBJ2-2, with D perhaps TRBD2 (6 bases). The V gene's germline CDR1 is MNHEY and CDR2 SMNVEV (reference sequence). Trimming removed 5 bases at V and 6 bases at J, with 25 bases between. The CDR3 has 18 amino acids.